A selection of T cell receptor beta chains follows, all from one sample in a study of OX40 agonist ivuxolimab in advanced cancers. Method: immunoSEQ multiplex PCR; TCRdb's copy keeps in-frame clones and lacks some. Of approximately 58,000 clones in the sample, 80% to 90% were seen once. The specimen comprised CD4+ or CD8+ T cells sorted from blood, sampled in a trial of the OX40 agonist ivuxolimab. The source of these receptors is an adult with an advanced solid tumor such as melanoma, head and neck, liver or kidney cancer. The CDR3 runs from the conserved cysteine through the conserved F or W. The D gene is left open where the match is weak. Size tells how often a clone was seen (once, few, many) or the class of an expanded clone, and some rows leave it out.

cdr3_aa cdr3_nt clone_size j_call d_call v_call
CASSLVTGISYEQYF TGTGCCAGCAGCTTAGTGACAGGGATCTCCTACGAGCAGTACTTC NA TRBJ2-7 TRBD1 TRBV7-8
CASSPKTGLSHEQYF TGTGCCAGCTCACCAAAGACGGGGCTTAGCCACGAGCAGTACTTC NA TRBJ2-7 NA TRBV18
CTAKSRTEAFF TGCACCGCGAAGAGTCGGACTGAAGCTTTCTTT once TRBJ1-1 NA TRBV20-1
CASSYDFAGTEQYF TGTGCCAGCAGCTACGATTTCGCAGGGACCGAGCAGTACTTC NA TRBJ2-7 NA TRBV7-9
CASSQGIGNTIYF TGTGCCAGCAGTCAGGGGATCGGAAACACCATATATTTT NA TRBJ1-3 NA TRBV2
CASSLWDTPNEKLFF TGCGCCAGCAGCTTGTGGGACACACCTAATGAAAAACTGTTTTTT NA TRBJ1-4 NA TRBV5-1
CASSLEMGFTEAFF TGCGCCAGCAGCTTGGAAATGGGGTTCACTGAAGCTTTCTTT few TRBJ1-1 NA TRBV5-1
CASSIETAVRGGNQPQHF TGTGCCAGTAGTATAGAGACAGCGGTCCGGGGCGGCAATCAGCCCCAGCATTTT NA TRBJ1-5 NA TRBV19
CASRPGLAGHNEQFF TGTGCCAGCAGACCGGGACTAGCGGGACACAATGAGCAGTTCTTC few TRBJ2-1 TRBD2 TRBV28
CATRQGEDTQYF TGCGCCACCCGACAGGGGGAGGATACGCAGTATTTT NA TRBJ2-3 TRBD1 TRBV5-1
CASSPVRANTGELFF TGTGCCAGCAGCCCCGTAAGGGCGAACACCGGGGAGCTGTTTTTT NA TRBJ2-2 NA TRBV6-5
CASSLWGTSTSNEQFF TGTGCCAGCAGCTTATGGGGGACTTCTACCAGCAATGAGCAGTTCTTC NA TRBJ2-1 NA TRBV7-9
CASSIRTTSSYEQYF TGTGCCAGTAGTATAAGGACCACCAGCTCCTACGAGCAGTACTTC NA TRBJ2-7 NA TRBV19
CASSVDTNTEAFF TGTGCCAGCAGCGTAGATACGAACACTGAAGCTTTCTTT NA TRBJ1-1 NA TRBV9
CASSEGQGGTDTQYF TGTGCCAGCAGTGAAGGACAGGGGGGCACAGATACGCAGTATTTT once TRBJ2-3 TRBD1 TRBV2
CASSLLEGGELFF TGTGCCAGCAGCCTTCTAGAGGGCGGGGAGCTGTTTTTT NA TRBJ2-2 NA TRBV9
CASSYSSQITDYTF TGTGCCAGCAGTTACTCGAGCCAAATTACGGACTACACCTTC once TRBJ1-2 NA TRBV6-5
CASRGGGGNSPLHF TGTGCCAGCAGGGGGGGCGGAGGAAATTCACCCCTCCACTTT NA TRBJ1-6 NA TRBV9